This T cell receptor beta chain was profiled in a study of blood T cell repertoires in COVID-19. Ages ranged from about 18 to 90 years, with residence in 24 US areas. CDR1 and CDR2 from the germline V gene are SGDLS and YYNGEE. V was cut by 0 bases and J by 8 bases, with 8 bases left in between. The CDR3 is 12 residues long. Per the study methods: From reference gene primer amplification, estimates of nucleated cell counts were derived. Using immunoSEQ multiplex PCR, the repertoire was profiled, and TCRdb retains in-frame clones only, with some absent. V and J calls and clone size come straight from that table; D and trimming were deduced from the DNA. The profile covers approximately 220,000 clones, with roughly 84% appearing a single time and 6.8% taken by the ten largest.

Sequencing was carried out using PBMCs or T cells enriched from blood (not recorded which). The chain recombines TRBV9 with TRBJ1-2, with D possibly TRBD1 on 5 matching bases. This sequence originates from a woman aged 35 to 49 who had recovered from COVID-19. DNA for the CDR3: TGTGCCAGCAGCGTAGCGGGGGTCGGCTACACCTTC. Residues: CASSVAGVGYTF.